A single T cell receptor beta chain is shown here with its context. Its antigen remains undetermined. Nothing much larger sits one base from this clone, and base qualities are not available. Receptor libraries were prepared by the immunoSEQ multiplex PCR assay. TCRdb holds this immuneACCESS table with in-frame rearrangements only. Some clones are missing; in checked studies, unresolved V genes explain under half, and the rest has no known cause. For this sample there are about 32,000 clones; approximately 70% appear just once. The top ten hold 4% of the sample. The sample is drawn from a study of radiotherapy plus CTLA-4 blockade in lung cancer (dated by TCRdb to 2017 to 2018). In terms of the full investigation: Among enrolled patients, approximately 17% had an objective response and 25% to 40% reached disease control. The paper as a whole reports these results and caveats: After treatment with radiotherapy and ipilimumab, TCR clones that originated in tumors expanded in peripheral blood. The strongest predictors of response were reported to be early dynamic shifts in blood T cell clones along with a rise in serum interferon-beta following radiation.

Focal radiation therapy combined with CTLA-4 blockade (ipilimumab) was tested in patients with chemo-refractory metastatic non-small-cell lung cancer. V is cut by 3 bases and J by 5 bases, and the space between the germline ends is 4 bases. CDR1 PRHDT and CDR2 FYEKMQ are derived from the germline V gene (reference sequence). The CDR3, from cysteine to phenylalanine, totals 11 residues. Only the CDR3 part of the read is kept: 33 bases, read in frame from the first base. Here the chain combines TRBV13 and TRBJ2-5; too little of a D gene remains to name it. The receptor was derived from a human donor with non-small cell lung cancer who had stable disease on radiotherapy plus ipilimumab. The sequencing used peripheral blood, collected from a patient treated with radiotherapy plus ipilimumab. CDR3 protein: CASSFRETQYF. At the DNA level, the sequence is TGTGCCAGCAGCTTCAGGGAGACCCAGTACTTC.